One sample yielded the 12 T cell receptor beta chains listed below, sequenced in a study of neoadjuvant anti-PD-1 for oral cavity cancer. Sequencing used immunoSEQ multiplex PCR; TCRdb keeps in-frame clones, though not all of them. The top ten clones hold approximately 2.9% of a sample with some 17,000 clones, 50% to 70% of them seen once. The material sequenced was PBMCs, taken before nivolumab (anti-PD-1) treatment. Every receptor here comes from a person between 40 and 85 years old with oral cavity squamous cell carcinoma.

The chain employs TRBV4-1 and TRBJ1-5; D is undetermined. Germline CDR1 reads MGHRA; CDR2 reads YSYEKL. The CDR3 has 15 amino acids. V lost 0 bases and J 2 bases, leaving 8 bases between the germline ends. The CDR3 spells CASSQDPGGNQPQHF. CDR3 in DNA: TGCGCCAGCAGCCAAGATCCTGGGGGCAATCAGCCCCAGCATTTT.

This clone was seen only a few times. The chain is built from TRBV6-1 and TRBJ1-1; tentatively, D is TRBD1 (5 bases). V was clipped by 2 bases and J by 5 bases, with 15 bases between them. Germline CDR1 is MNHNS and CDR2 is SASEGT. The CDR3 loop spans 15 amino acids. The CDR3 DNA is TGTGCCAGCAGTGAAATGGCCGCAGGGCGGACTGAAGCTTTCTTT. Its protein is CASSEMAAGRTEAFF.

This clone has only one observation. V usage is TRBV6-6 and J usage is TRBJ2-1; D gene ambiguous. The CDR3 runs 14 residues. V lost 7 bases, J lost 1 base, and 11 bases lay in between. In germline, CDR1 is MNHNY, CDR2 SVGAGI (reference sequence). The CDR3 is CASTVLGSYNEQFF. CDR3 nucleotides: TGTGCCAGCACGGTCCTCGGGTCCTACAATGAGCAGTTCTTC.

This clone was observed a few times. The genes are TRBV29-1 and TRBJ1-1; 7 bases are a match to TRBD1. The CDR3 contains 12 residues. V gave up 6 bases and J gave up 4 bases; unmatched junction bases: 5. Germline V lookup: CDR1 SQVTM, CDR2 ANQGSEA. This chain's CDR3 is CSVGTEGTEAFF. CDR3 nucleotides: TGCAGCGTAGGGACAGAGGGCACTGAAGCTTTCTTT.

The V and J genes are TRBV6-6 and TRBJ2-1; 7 positions agree with TRBD1. From germline, CDR1 is MNHNY and CDR2 SVGAGI (reference sequence). The CDR3 runs 16 residues. V was pared by 6 bases and J by 6 bases, with 14 bases of the junction left unmatched. CDR3 residues: CASRPNDRDPRNEQFF. The CDR3 DNA sequence: TGTGCCAGCAGACCGAACGACAGGGACCCACGCAATGAGCAGTTCTTC.

In its sample, this clone was seen once. V gene TRBV4-2 combines with J gene TRBJ1-5, with 7 bases identical to TRBD1. In germline, CDR1 is LGHNA, CDR2 YNFKEQ. V gave up 3 bases and J gave up 3 bases; unmatched junction bases: 14. The CDR3 runs to 18 residues. CDR3 region: CASSQELGQGDDNQPQHF. CDR3 nucleotides: TGTGCCAGCAGCCAGGAGTTAGGGCAGGGGGACGACAATCAGCCCCAGCATTTT.

This clone occurred a few times. The gene calls are TRBV2 and TRBJ2-7; 8 bases map to TRBD2. The CDR3 has 14 amino acids. The germline V gene has CDR1 SNHLY and CDR2 FYNNEI. J lost 2 bases, V lost 6 bases, and 6 bases had no gene match. CDR3 region: CASSLSGGAYEQYF. CDR3 nucleotides: TGTGCCAGCAGCCTCTCGGGGGGGGCCTACGAGCAGTACTTC.

The rearrangement links TRBV10-1 to TRBJ2-2; 7 positions agree with TRBD1. Germline V gene sequence: CDR1 WNHNN, CDR2 SYGVQD (reference sequence). This CDR3 comprises 14 residues. The V segment lost 6 bases and the J segment 4 bases; nucleotides outside the gene matches: 5. The CDR3 loop reads CASSATGATGELFF. In DNA form, the CDR3 reads TGCGCCAGCAGCGCCACAGGGGCCACCGGGGAGCTGTTTTTT.

The chain carries TRBV30 and TRBJ1-4; D is undetermined. The V end was cut by 0 bases, the J end by 7 bases, with 6 bases between. Germline loops: CDR1 GTSNPN, CDR2 SVGIG (reference sequence). The CDR3 sequence is 12 residues long. The CDR3, as DNA: TGTGCCTGGAGTGTATCCCCTGAAAAACTGTTTTTT. This codes for CAWSVSPEKLFF.

The chain links TRBV7-8 to TRBJ2-2; 11 bases are shared with TRBD2. Germline-derived CDR1 and CDR2 are SGHVS and FQNEAQ. The V and J ends lost 5 bases and 6 bases, in that order; junction bases with no gene match: 5. This CDR3 spans 15 amino acids. CDR3 coding DNA: TGTGCCAGCAGCGTCACGGGACTAGCGGCCGGGGAGCTGTTTTTT. It specifies CASSVTGLAAGELFF.

J is TRBJ2-7 and V is TRBV30; D perhaps matches TRBD2 (5 bases). V lost 1 base to trimming and J lost 3 bases, with 25 bases between them. The CDR3 sequence is 18 residues long. CDR1 is GTSNPN, CDR2 SVGIG, per germline (reference sequence). The CDR3 DNA follows: TGTGCCTGGAGTGCACCGGGAATAGCGCTAAGAGGGCTCTACGAGCAGTACTTC. Its protein product is CAWSAPGIALRGLYEQYF.

This chain links TRBV6-5 with TRBJ2-7; TRBD2 aligns across 8 bases. This CDR3 has 12 amino acids. CDR1 and CDR2 from the germline V gene are MNHEY and SVGAGI. V shed 10 bases, J shed 4 bases, and the junction held 6 bases outside the gene matches. The CDR3 is CATQRERYEQYF. For the CDR3, the DNA is TGTGCCACTCAGCGGGAGAGGTACGAGCAGTACTTC.